A single sample is the source of the 13 T cell receptor beta chains below, sequenced in a study of T cell changes during pregnancy in multiple sclerosis. Only in-frame clones appear in the TCRdb table, and some are missing; sequencing was by immunoSEQ multiplex PCR. The sample consists of some 89,000 clones, about 95% of them appearing once. Sequenced material: peripheral blood, taken in the third trimester of pregnancy. These receptors were taken from a female donor with multiple sclerosis, enrolled in a pregnancy study.

This clone was counted a single time. The V gene is TRBV27, the J gene TRBJ1-2; D call uncertain. The V and J ends lost 7 bases and 0 bases respectively, with 15 bases between them. This CDR3 contains 15 residues. Germline lookup yields CDR1 MNHEY and CDR2 SMNVEV (reference sequence). The DNA of the CDR3 is TGTGCCAGCACCGCCGCGCAAAACGCTAACTATGGCTACACCTTC. Its protein product is CASTAAQNANYGYTF.

The rearrangement uses TRBV10-3 and TRBJ1-1, with D maybe TRBD1 (6 bases). CDR3 length: 17 amino acids. The germline CDR1 and CDR2 sequences are ENHRY and SYGVKD. The V end was cut by 2 bases, the J end by 0 bases, with 16 bases between. CDR3 DNA sequence: TGTGCCATCAGTGAGGATGTGAGGACAGCCCTGAACACTGAAGCTTTCTTT. Amino acids: CAISEDVRTALNTEAFF.

J is TRBJ1-4 and V is TRBV12-5; 7 bases are shared with TRBD1. Per the germline V gene, CDR1 is LGHNT and CDR2 is FRNRAP. V trimming: 0 bases; J trimming: 5 bases; junction bases outside the gene matches: 6. The CDR3 covers 16 residues. In nucleotides, the CDR3 is TGTGCTAGTGGTTTGGTAATGGGCAGGGGGAATGAAAAACTGTTTTTT. Amino acid sequence: CASGLVMGRGNEKLFF.

V is TRBV5-4 and J is TRBJ2-7; unclear D gene. V was pared by 3 bases and J by 2 bases, with 12 bases between. The CDR3 covers 14 residues. Looked up from germline, CDR1 is SGHNT and CDR2 is YYREEE (reference sequence). The CDR3 here is CASSSTTETYEQYF. The CDR3 DNA sequence: TGTGCCAGCAGCTCGACGACGGAGACCTACGAGCAGTACTTC.

This chain joins TRBV6-5 and TRBJ2-7, with TRBD1 matching over 10 bases. This CDR3 has 14 amino acids. CDR1 and CDR2 (germline): MNHEY, SVGAGI. V was pared by 3 bases and J by 5 bases, with 4 bases of the junction left unmatched. This chain's CDR3 is CASSYRQGADEQYF. CDR3 in DNA: TGTGCCAGCAGTTATCGACAGGGGGCCGACGAGCAGTACTTC.

The chain links TRBV13 to TRBJ2-1; 9 positions match TRBD2. The CDR3 runs 15 residues. Germline loops: CDR1 PRHDT, CDR2 FYEKMQ (reference sequence). V lost 0 bases to trimming and J lost 10 bases; unmatched junction nucleotides: 7. The CDR3 DNA reads TGTGCCAGCAGCTTAGGGCGGGGGGGCCACAGGGAGCAGTTCTTC. Its translation: CASSLGRGGHREQFF.

The J gene is TRBJ2-5, the V gene TRBV5-1; the D gene is possibly TRBD1 (8 bases). This CDR3 has 13 residues. Trimming pared 4 bases from V and 8 bases from J, leaving 15 bases between. Germline V lookup: CDR1 SGHRS, CDR2 YFSETQ. CDR3 bases: TGCGCCAGCAGCGGAAACAGGGGGGGAACCCAGTACTTC. The encoded protein is CASSGNRGGTQYF.

The rearrangement uses TRBV13 and TRBJ2-1; 8 nucleotides agree with TRBD2. Germline trimming cut 3 bases from V and 2 bases from J; bases unmatched to any gene: 6. Germline CDR1 and CDR2: PRHDT and FYEKMQ (reference sequence). The CDR3 length is 16 residues. Written as DNA, the CDR3 is TGTGCCAGCAGCTTCCCCGCGGGGGGCACCTACAATGAGCAGTTCTTC. This encodes CASSFPAGGTYNEQFF. Full variable domain (rest looked up from reference TRBV13 and TRBJ2-1): AAGVIQSPRHLIKEKRETATLKCYPIPRHDTVYWYQQGPGQDPQFLISFYEKMQSDKGSIPDRFSAQQFSDYHSELNMSSLELGDSALYFCASSFPAGGTYNEQFFGPGTRLTVL.

CDR3 loop: CASSPIGTEYYEQYF. CDR3 DNA: TGTGCCAGCAGCCCGATCGGGACAGAATACTACGAGCAGTACTTC. The J gene is TRBJ2-7, the V gene TRBV11-1; 7 bases are shared with TRBD1. The V and J ends lost 5 bases and 3 bases, in that order; junction bases with no gene match: 10. The CDR3 loop spans 15 amino acids. Per germline, CDR1 SGHAT and CDR2 FQDESV (reference sequence).

CDR3: CASSVSAGGNIQYF. In DNA, the CDR3 is TGTGCCAGCAGCGTATCAGCGGGGGGAAACATTCAGTACTTC. V is TRBV9 and J is TRBJ2-4; 9 nucleotides align to TRBD2. CDR1 SGDLS and CDR2 YYNGEE come from the germline V gene. With V trimmed by 1 base and J by 6 bases, 2 bases remained unmatched. The CDR3 is made up of 14 amino acids.

J is TRBJ1-2 and V is TRBV9; 7 nucleotides match TRBD1. The germline gives CDR1 SGDLS, CDR2 YYNGEE. The CDR3 loop spans 13 amino acids. V lost 4 bases to trimming and J lost 4 bases; unmatched junction nucleotides: 4. CDR3 loop: CASSFGDSYGYTF. The DNA of the CDR3 is TGTGCCAGCAGCTTTGGGGACAGCTATGGCTACACCTTC.

V and J are TRBV5-1 and TRBJ2-7, with D possibly being TRBD1 (5 bases). This CDR3 has 15 residues. In germline, CDR1 is SGHRS, CDR2 YFSETQ. Trimming took off 0 bases at V and 3 bases at J, with 13 bases between the two ends. CDR3 protein: CASSLVPGNLYEQYF. The CDR3 DNA reads TGCGCCAGCAGCTTGGTTCCAGGGAACCTCTACGAGCAGTACTTC.

J is TRBJ2-7 and V is TRBV30; 8 bases line up with TRBD2. Germline values: CDR1 GTSNPN, CDR2 SVGIG (reference sequence). CDR3 length: 12 amino acids. After removal of 5 bases from V and 6 bases from J, the junction contained 6 bases not matched to a gene. CDR3 sequence (DNA): TGTGCCTGGGCCCCAGCGGGGGTCGAGCAGTACTTC. Encoded protein: CAWAPAGVEQYF.